These T cell receptor beta chains were read from a single sample in a study of cytomegalovirus exposure and HLA in healthy donors. Generated by immunoSEQ multiplex PCR, the TCRdb table keeps only in-frame clones and is missing some. The table includes fewer than 60,000 clones, 70% to 85% detected once. The material sequenced was PBMCs. The receptors derive from a woman in her forties or fifties in good health and CMV-seropositive. The CDR3 runs from the conserved cysteine through the conserved F or W. The size of a clone is reported for some rows only, either as once, few or many, or as a class for expanded clones.

clone_size,v_call,j_call,cdr3_aa
NA,TRBV6-5,TRBJ1-2,CASRDRNYGYTF
NA,TRBV2,TRBJ1-2,CASRTGGNYGYTF
NA,TRBV7-6,TRBJ2-1,CASSPRGTGVNNEQFF
NA,TRBV5-5,NA,CASSLAQGPYEQYF
NA,TRBV20-1,TRBJ2-3,CSARGRVGQYF
NA,TRBV5-1,TRBJ2-1,CASSSGGSYNEQFF
NA,TRBV7-9,TRBJ2-1,CASSSKAGENEQFF
once,TRBV15,TRBJ2-1,CATSRIDSTPNEQFF
NA,TRBV29-1,TRBJ2-3,CSSWGGFTDTQYF
NA,TRBV2,TRBJ2-3,CASRAGGPGTQYF